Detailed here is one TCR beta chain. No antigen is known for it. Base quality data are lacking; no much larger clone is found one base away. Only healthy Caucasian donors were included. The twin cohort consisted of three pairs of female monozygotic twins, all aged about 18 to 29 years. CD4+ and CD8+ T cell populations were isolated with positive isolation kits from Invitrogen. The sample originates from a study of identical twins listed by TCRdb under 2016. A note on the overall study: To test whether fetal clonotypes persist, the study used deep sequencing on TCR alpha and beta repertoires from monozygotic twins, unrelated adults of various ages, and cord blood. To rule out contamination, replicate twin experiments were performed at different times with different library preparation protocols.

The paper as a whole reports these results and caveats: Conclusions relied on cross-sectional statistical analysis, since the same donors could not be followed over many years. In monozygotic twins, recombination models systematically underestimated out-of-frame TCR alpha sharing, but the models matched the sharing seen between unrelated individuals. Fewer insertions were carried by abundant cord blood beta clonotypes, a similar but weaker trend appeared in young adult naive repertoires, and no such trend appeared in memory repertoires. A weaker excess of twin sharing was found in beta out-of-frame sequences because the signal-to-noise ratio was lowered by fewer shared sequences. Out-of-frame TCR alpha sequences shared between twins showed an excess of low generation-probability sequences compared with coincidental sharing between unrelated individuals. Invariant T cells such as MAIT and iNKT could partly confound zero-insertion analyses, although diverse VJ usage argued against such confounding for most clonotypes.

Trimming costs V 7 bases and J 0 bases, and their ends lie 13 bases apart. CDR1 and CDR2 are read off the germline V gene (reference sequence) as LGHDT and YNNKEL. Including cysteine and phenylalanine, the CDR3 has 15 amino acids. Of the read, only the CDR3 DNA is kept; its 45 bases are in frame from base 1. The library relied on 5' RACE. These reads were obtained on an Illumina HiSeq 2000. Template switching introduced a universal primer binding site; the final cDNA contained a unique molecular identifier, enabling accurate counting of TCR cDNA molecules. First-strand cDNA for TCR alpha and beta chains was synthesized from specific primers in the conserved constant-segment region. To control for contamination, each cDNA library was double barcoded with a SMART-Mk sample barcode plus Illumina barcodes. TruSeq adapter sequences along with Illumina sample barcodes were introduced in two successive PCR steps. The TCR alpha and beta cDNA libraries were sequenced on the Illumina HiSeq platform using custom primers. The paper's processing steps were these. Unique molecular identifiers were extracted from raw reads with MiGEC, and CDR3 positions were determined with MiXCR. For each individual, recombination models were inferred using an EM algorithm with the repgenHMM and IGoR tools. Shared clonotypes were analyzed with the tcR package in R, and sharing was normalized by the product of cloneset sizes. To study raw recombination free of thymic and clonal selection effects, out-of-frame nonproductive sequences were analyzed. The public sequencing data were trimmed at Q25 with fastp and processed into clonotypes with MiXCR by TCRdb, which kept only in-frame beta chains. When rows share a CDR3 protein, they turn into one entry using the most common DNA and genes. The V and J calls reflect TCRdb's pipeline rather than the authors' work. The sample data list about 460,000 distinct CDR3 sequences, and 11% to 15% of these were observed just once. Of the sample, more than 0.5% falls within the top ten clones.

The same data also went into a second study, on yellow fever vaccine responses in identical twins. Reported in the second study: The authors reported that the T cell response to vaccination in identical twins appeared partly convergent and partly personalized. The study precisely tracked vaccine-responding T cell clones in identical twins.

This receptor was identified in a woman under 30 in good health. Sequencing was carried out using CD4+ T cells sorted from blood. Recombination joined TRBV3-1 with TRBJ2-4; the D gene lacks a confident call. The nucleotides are TGTGCCAGCACCACCACCAGGACAGCCAAAAACATTCAGTACTTC. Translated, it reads CASTTTRTAKNIQYF.